This note documents a single T cell receptor (beta chain) sequence. This clone occurred a few times. There is no known antigen for this receptor. Per-base quality was not reported, and no clone a single base away is much larger than it. The goal of deep resolution MiSeq sequencing was a depth between 1 in 1 million and 1 in 200,000 T cells, and coverage averaged 10x per clonotype. TCR beta libraries were generated with the immunoSEQ hsTCRB Kit. The source study handled its data this way. ImmunoSEQ Data Assistant and ImmunoSEQ Analyzer were used for data analysis, and V, D and J genes were assigned according to IMGT definitions. Clonality was computed as one minus normalized Shannon entropy of productive rearrangement frequencies, ranging from 0 to 1. Public clonotype analysis was restricted to overrepresented clonotypes comprising at least 0.05% of each patient's repertoire. Repertoires from about a dozen age-matched healthy donors in immuneACCESS were used as clonality controls. TCRdb provides this immuneACCESS table in a form limited to in-frame rearrangements. Some clones are lacking; in checked studies, under half of them reflect an unresolved V gene, and why the rest are absent is not known. V, J and clone size reflect that table, while D and trimming were determined from the DNA. In this sample the table shows 55,000 to 60,000 clones, around 52% of which occur a single time. Roughly 25% of the sample is held by the ten biggest clonotypes.

The time point label, as the study defines it: progressive disease on ibrutinib. Approximately 2 micrograms of genomic DNA were extracted from cryopreserved PBMCs for TCR beta library preparation. Longitudinal blood samples from CLL patients on ibrutinib monotherapy underwent high-throughput TCR beta sequencing. Patients were enrolled in a phase 2 open-label single-center ibrutinib monotherapy trial. The data were taken from a study of cytotoxic CD8 clonotypes in ibrutinib-treated CLL (TCRdb year 2021). In terms of the full investigation: The cohort was composed of ten to eleven relapsed/refractory and approximately 16 treatment-naive patients; IGHV unmutated status was identified in some 17 patients. Partial responses were observed in roughly 24 patients and complete responses in 2; after a median follow-up of 68 months, remission was maintained in 15 or so patients and progression was observed in some twelve. The response samples were drawn at a median of around eleven months into treatment, with a range of roughly 6 to 36 months. On average, each sample yielded hundreds of thousands of productive templates and over 90,000 productive rearrangements. Of the 80 to 95 participants in the trial, roughly 26 had longitudinal samples available. Cryopreserved peripheral blood mononuclear cells were obtained prior to treatment, at the time of response, and at either disease progression or sustained remission. Every remission and progressive disease sample was obtained while ibrutinib was still being received by the patients. The paper's findings and limits, for the study overall: Baseline clonality was found to be higher than that of age-matched healthy donors and was strongly correlated with circulating CD8+ T-cell counts. Lymph node repertoires were not examined, and the timing of sampling was not matched between patients in sustained remission and those whose disease progressed. Public clonotypes were found to be uncommon and were observed to contract or remain stable during treatment; the increase in clonality was shown to reflect expansion of private clonotypes at ibrutinib response. At ibrutinib response clonality went up, during sustained remission it held steady, and at progression it dropped back toward baseline.

V is cut by 0 bases and J by 6 bases, and the space between the germline ends is 8 bases. CDR1 SGHRS and CDR2 YFSETQ were looked up in the germline V gene. The CDR3 goes from the cysteine to the phenylalanine over 13 residues. Only CDR3 DNA is held: 39 bases, read in frame from base 1. Sample: PBMCs, taken at disease progression, from a patient treated with ibrutinib. This sequence uses TRBV5-1 and TRBJ2-3; no D segment can be confidently identified. The TCR comes from a human donor with chronic lymphocytic leukemia. The CDR3 protein: CASSLDPRDTQYF. The DNA sequence is TGCGCCAGCAGCTTGGACCCCAGGGATACGCAGTATTTT.